The 23 T cell receptor beta chains below all came from one sample that was sequenced in a study of blood T cell repertoires in COVID-19. Data came from immunoSEQ multiplex PCR; TCRdb stores just in-frame clones and leaves some out. This repertoire shows approximately 200,000 clones, approximately 80% found once; its top ten account for about 10%. Material for sequencing was PBMCs or T cells enriched from blood (not recorded which). All receptors derive from a man aged 40-55 years who had recovered from COVID-19.

The chain carries TRBV5-1 and TRBJ1-1; TRBD1 aligns across 9 bases. Germline CDR1 SGHRS, CDR2 YFSETQ. Trimming took 4 bases from V and 5 from J; bases not matched to a gene: 12. The CDR3 extends over 16 amino acids. CDR3 in DNA: TGCGCCAGCAGCGCCCTAGTGGGACAGGGAAATACTGAAGCTTTCTTT. Translation: CASSALVGQGNTEAFF. The whole variable domain, remainder taken from reference TRBV5-1 and TRBJ1-1, is KAGVTQTPRYLIKTRGQQVTLSCSPISGHRSVSWYQQTPGQGLQFLFEYFSETQRNKGNFPGRFSGRQFSNSRSEMNVSTLELGDSALYLCASSALVGQGNTEAFFGQGTRLTVV.

The table lists this clone with a few counts. The chain recombines TRBV5-1 with TRBJ1-1; 8 nucleotides match TRBD1. Trimming cost V 4 bases and J 7 bases; bases outside gene matches: 9. CDR3 length equals 14 residues. Germline V gene lookup returns CDR1 SGHRS and CDR2 YFSETQ. CDR3 residues: CASSAGQANGEAFF. The CDR3 DNA reads TGCGCCAGCAGCGCGGGACAGGCGAACGGTGAAGCTTTCTTT.

This chain connects TRBV18 to TRBJ1-1; D is possibly TRBD1 (5 bases). V dropped 1 base and J dropped 3 bases, with 9 bases sitting between them. The CDR3 extends over 14 amino acids. Germline V CDR1 and CDR2: KGHSH, LQKENI. The CDR3 spells CASSPQDTHTEAFF. The DNA of the CDR3 is TGTGCCAGCTCACCACAGGACACCCACACTGAAGCTTTCTTT. The full variable domain, with the rest looked up from reference TRBV18 and TRBJ1-1, is NAGVMQNPRHLVRRRGQEARLRCSPMKGHSHVYWYRQLPEEGLKFMVYLQKENIIDESGMPKERFSAEFPKEGPSILRIQQVVRGDSAAYFCASSPQDTHTEAFFGQGTRLTVV.

In nucleotides, the CDR3 is TGTGCCAGCAGCCGGAATCCAGTAGGACTAGCGGGAGACCTGGACGAGCAGTACGTC. Its protein product is CASSRNPVGLAGDLDEQYV. V and J are TRBV6-2 or TRBV6-3 and TRBJ2-7, with 13 bases identical to TRBD2. V shed 6 bases, J shed 5 bases, and the junction held 19 bases outside the gene matches. Germline CDR1 reads MNHEY; CDR2 reads SVGEGT. The CDR3 is 19 amino acids.

The rearrangement links TRBV13 to TRBJ2-7; 10 nucleotides match TRBD2. The V segment lost 6 bases and the J segment 4 bases; nucleotides outside the gene matches: 12. The germline V gene encodes CDR1 PRHDT and CDR2 FYEKMQ (reference sequence). This CDR3 is 16 amino acids long. The CDR3 DNA reads TGTGCCAGCAGTAGGACTAGCGGCCCTGTGGGATACGAGCAGTACTTC. It specifies CASSRTSGPVGYEQYF.

The chain is built from TRBV28 and TRBJ2-7; 9 positions agree with TRBD1. Germline CDR1 and CDR2: MDHEN and SYDVKM. The CDR3 consists of 11 residues. V was clipped by 6 bases and J by 11 bases; unmatched bases: 5. In nucleotides, the CDR3 is TGTGCCAGCAGACTCCGGGACAGGGAGTACTTC. Residues: CASRLRDREYF. Full variable domain (outside the CDR3, taken from reference TRBV28 and TRBJ2-7): DVKVTQSSRYLVKRTGEKVFLECVQDMDHENMFWYRQDPGLGLRLIYFSYDVKMKEKGDIPEGYSVSREKKERFSLILESASTNQTSMYLCASRLRDREYFGPGTRLTVT.

The gene calls are TRBV6-5 and TRBJ1-5; a weak D match, TRBD1 (5 bases). The germline V gene has CDR1 MNHEY and CDR2 SVGAGI. V was cut by 11 bases and J by 1 base, with 15 bases left in between. The CDR3 runs to 14 residues. Here the CDR3 reads CAGQGPYSNQPQHF. CDR3 coding DNA: TGTGCCGGACAAGGACCGTACAGCAATCAGCCCCAGCATTTT.

The rearrangement links TRBV9 to TRBJ1-1; D remains ambiguous. CDR1 and CDR2 (germline): SGDLS, YYNGEE. Between the trimmed V and J ends, which lost 0 bases and 6 bases, there was a span of 15 bases. This CDR3 has 15 amino acids. For the CDR3, the DNA is TGTGCCAGCAGCGTAGGAACCATGGGGAGGGCTGAAGCTTTCTTT. Translating gives CASSVGTMGRAEAFF.

This chain uses TRBV5-1 with TRBJ2-3; 9 bases map to TRBD1. Trimming cost V 4 bases and J 6 bases; bases outside gene matches: 3. Germline V gene lookup returns CDR1 SGHRS and CDR2 YFSETQ. The length of the CDR3 is 13 residues. The CDR3 coding sequence is TGCGCCAGCAGCAGGGACAGGGCCGATACGCAGTATTTT. It is translated as CASSRDRADTQYF. Complete variable domain (other parts from reference TRBV5-1 and TRBJ2-3): KAGVTQTPRYLIKTRGQQVTLSCSPISGHRSVSWYQQTPGQGLQFLFEYFSETQRNKGNFPGRFSGRQFSNSRSEMNVSTLELGDSALYLCASSRDRADTQYFGPGTRLTVL.

V usage is TRBV9 and J usage is TRBJ2-7; 9 bases line up with TRBD2. Germline trimming cut 0 bases from V and 3 bases from J; bases unmatched to any gene: 7. Germline V gene data show CDR1 as SGDLS and CDR2 as YYNGEE. This CDR3 has 16 amino acids. The CDR3 bases are TGTGCCAGCAGCGTAGCCAGCGGGAGGTTAGACTACGAGCAGTACGTC. Translation: CASSVASGRLDYEQYV.

The gene calls are TRBV4-2 and TRBJ1-1, with D maybe TRBD1 (6 bases). This CDR3 contains 13 residues. Trimming removed 6 bases from V and 5 bases from J, with 13 bases in between. Germline V gives CDR1 LGHNA, CDR2 YNFKEQ. Here the CDR3 reads CASRITRGTEAFF. In DNA form, the CDR3 reads TGTGCCAGCAGAATAACCAGGGGAACTGAAGCTTTCTTT.

The chain recombines TRBV18 with TRBJ2-4; weak D call: TRBD2 (5 bases). The germline V and J ends were trimmed by 2 bases and 5 bases, with 13 bases remaining between them. CDR1 and CDR2 from the germline V gene are KGHSH and LQKENI. The CDR3 loop spans 15 amino acids. CDR3 residues: CASSPFALEENIQYF. CDR3 bases: TGTGCCAGCTCACCATTTGCACTGGAGGAAAACATTCAGTACTTC.

The genes are TRBV10-1 and TRBJ2-2; D may be TRBD1 (5 bases). Germline CDR1 is WNHNN and CDR2 is SYGVQD (reference sequence). V gave up 4 bases and J gave up 6 bases, with 12 bases separating them. CDR3 size: 14 residues. CDR3 residues: CASSAAGRSGELFF. The CDR3 coding sequence is TGCGCCAGCAGTGCGGCAGGGCGGTCCGGGGAGCTGTTTTTT.

The chain couples TRBV28 to TRBJ2-3; 7 bases map to TRBD2. CDR1 and CDR2 (germline): MDHEN, SYDVKM. The ends lost 3 bases at V and 1 base at J; junction bases unmatched: 1. The CDR3 sequence is 14 residues long. CDR3 protein: CASSLGRGTDTQYF. DNA for the CDR3: TGTGCCAGCAGTTTGGGGAGGGGCACAGATACGCAGTATTTT.

The rearrangement joins TRBV6-2 or TRBV6-3 to TRBJ1-2, with D perhaps TRBD1 (5 bases). The CDR3 runs to 15 residues. V was pared by 6 bases and J by 1 base, with 15 bases between. Germline V gene data show CDR1 as MNHEY and CDR2 as SVGEGT. The CDR3 DNA follows: TGTGCCAGCAGCCATCATCAGGGTAATAACTATGGCTACACCTTC. This codes for CASSHHQGNNYGYTF.

The chain has TRBV9 and TRBJ1-1; 8 bases match TRBD1. The V and J ends lost 0 bases and 5 bases, in that order; junction bases with no gene match: 6. Germline CDR1 and CDR2: SGDLS and YYNGEE. The CDR3 consists of 15 residues. The CDR3 sequence: CASSVGGRGQTEAFF. CDR3 nucleotides: TGTGCCAGCAGCGTAGGGGGCAGGGGGCAAACTGAAGCTTTCTTT.

This clone appeared once. The V call is TRBV27, the J call TRBJ2-1; 9 nucleotides match TRBD2. V trimming: 5 bases; J trimming: 3 bases; junction bases outside the gene matches: 8. Germline V CDR1 and CDR2: MNHEY, SMNVEV (reference sequence). This CDR3 has 16 amino acids. In DNA, the CDR3 is TGTGCCAGCAGTACTTTAGCGGGAGTAGGCTACAATGAGCAGTTCTTC. As protein: CASSTLAGVGYNEQFF.

This chain links TRBV7-9 with TRBJ1-4; perhaps TRBD1 as D (5 bases). The germline gives CDR1 SEHNR, CDR2 FQNEAQ (reference sequence). Deletions cut 3 bases from V and 8 bases from J, with 13 bases between. This CDR3 has 14 residues. CDR3 in DNA: TGTGCCAGCAGCTTTCGGGGGGTTCGAGAAAAACTGTTTTTT. As protein: CASSFRGVREKLFF.

The count of this clone is one. The rearrangement links TRBV6-2 or TRBV6-3 to TRBJ2-7; possibly TRBD1 for D (6 bases). There are 13 residues in the CDR3. Germline values: CDR1 MNHEY, CDR2 SVGEGT. V lost 0 bases and J 6 bases, leaving 9 bases between the germline ends. CDR3 region: CASSYSNRVEQYV. In DNA, the CDR3 is TGTGCCAGCAGTTACTCTAACAGGGTCGAGCAGTACGTC.

This clone is a singleton in its sample. The chain links TRBV2 to TRBJ1-1; 8 positions match TRBD1. Germline values: CDR1 SNHLY, CDR2 FYNNEI. J lost 4 bases, V lost 1 base, and 11 bases had no gene match. The CDR3 extends over 17 amino acids. The CDR3 DNA reads as TGTGCCAGCAGTGAAGTGAGTCGGCAGGGGGCGCTCACTGAAGCTTTCTTT. It yields the protein CASSEVSRQGALTEAFF.

J is TRBJ2-2 and V is TRBV2, with 10 bases that match TRBD2. The germline gives CDR1 SNHLY, CDR2 FYNNEI. The CDR3 length is 16 residues. V was clipped by 3 bases and J by 4 bases; unmatched bases: 5. CDR3 bases: TGTGCCAGCAGTGAGGAACTAGCGGGATTCACCGGGGAGCTGTTTTTT. It translates to CASSEELAGFTGELFF.

This clone is labeled medium-sized. The V gene is TRBV7-9, the J gene TRBJ2-7; tentatively, D is TRBD2 (6 bases). V lost 1 base and J lost 2, with 15 bases in between. The germline V gene encodes CDR1 SEHNR and CDR2 FQNEAQ (reference sequence). This CDR3 spans 16 amino acids. The CDR3 loop reads CASSLEAGRRPYEQYF. In DNA form, the CDR3 reads TGTGCCAGCAGCTTAGAAGCGGGCCGCCGTCCCTACGAGCAGTACTTC.

The chain couples TRBV4-2 to TRBJ1-6; no clear D gene. The CDR3 sequence is 15 residues long. Between the trimmed V and J ends, which lost 4 bases and 5 bases, there was a span of 12 bases. The germline CDR1 and CDR2 sequences are LGHNA and YNFKEQ. CDR3 sequence: CASSPQTKDNSPLHF. CDR3 nucleotide sequence: TGTGCCAGCAGCCCCCAAACTAAGGATAATTCACCCCTCCACTTT.